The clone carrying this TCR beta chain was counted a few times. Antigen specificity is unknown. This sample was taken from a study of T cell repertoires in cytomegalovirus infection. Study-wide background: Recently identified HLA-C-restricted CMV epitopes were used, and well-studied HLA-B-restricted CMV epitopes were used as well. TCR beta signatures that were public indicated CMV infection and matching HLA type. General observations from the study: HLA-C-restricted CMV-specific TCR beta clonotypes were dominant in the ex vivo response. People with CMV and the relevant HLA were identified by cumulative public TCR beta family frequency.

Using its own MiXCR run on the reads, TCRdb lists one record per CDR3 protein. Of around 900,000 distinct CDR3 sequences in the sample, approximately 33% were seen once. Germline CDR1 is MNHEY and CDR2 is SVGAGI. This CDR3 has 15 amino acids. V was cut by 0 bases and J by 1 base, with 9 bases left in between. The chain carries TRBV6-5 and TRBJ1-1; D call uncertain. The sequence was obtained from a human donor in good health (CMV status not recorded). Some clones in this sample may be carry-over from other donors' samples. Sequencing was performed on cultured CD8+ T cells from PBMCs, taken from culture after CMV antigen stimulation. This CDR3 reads CASSYSVPANTEAFF. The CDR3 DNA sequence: TGTGCCAGCAGTTACTCTGTACCGGCGAACACTGAAGCTTTCTTT.